This T cell receptor beta chain was obtained from a study of regulatory T cells in long-lasting Graves disease (TCRdb year 2021). With regard to the full study: Persistent Graves' disease was defined as antithyroid drug treatment for over 5 years with persistently positive TSH receptor autoantibodies. The study took place in China and was registered as a clinical trial. Antithyroid drugs had been taken for approximately ten years on average by persistent Graves' disease patients in the clinical cohort. A total of about 33 samples underwent TCR sequencing, from roughly 13 patients with persistent Graves' disease and 20 or so patients with newly diagnosed Graves' disease. Patients with persistent Graves' disease were compared with patients with newly diagnosed Graves' disease using TCR sequencing and RNA sequencing of peripheral blood.

The label giving this sample's time point can be read as: persistent/refractory GD, antithyroid drugs over 5 years with positive TRAb. RNA was extracted from PBMCs in TRIzol for both TCR sequencing and RNA sequencing. The diagnosis of Graves' disease was made according to American Thyroid Association guidelines. Patients for the study were recruited at an endocrinology department in Xi'an, China. From each patient, nine milliliters of peripheral blood was collected into an EDTA anticoagulant tube. Ficoll Paque Plus density gradient separation was used to isolate PBMCs, and no additional T cell sorting was done. An Agilent 2100 Bioanalyzer and agarose gel were used to check RNA quality, while a NanoDrop 2000 measured RNA concentration. From its cysteine to its phenylalanine, the CDR3 spans 16 amino acids. The retained sequence is limited to the CDR3, 48 bases, with the frame set at the first base. CDR1 is given as MGHRA and CDR2 as YSYEKL, both from the germline V gene. V was cut back by 0 bases and J by 0 bases, leaving a gap of 11 bases between them.

Overall results and qualifications from the work: Because the primary lesion, thyroid tissue, could not be accessed, the study looked at peripheral blood alone. Preferential use of TRBV28, TRBJ1-2 and TRBJ2-5 was observed in persistent disease, whereas TRBV20-1 and TRBJ2-1 were favored in newly diagnosed disease. A larger number of public clonotypes was shared among persistent patients (around 2,500) than among newly diagnosed patients (approximately 1,000). The small sample size was acknowledged by the authors as a limitation that may reduce accuracy. Only the TCR beta chain was sequenced and analyzed. Compared with newly diagnosed patients, patients with persistent Graves' disease had lower TCR Shannon entropy and fewer highly expanded clones, which suggests clonal expansion.

Remarks on this clonotype: Its antigen is still unknown. Per-base qualities were not stored, and no clone one base away is much larger.

Preparation of the library involved multiplex PCR. Sequencer: Illumina HiSeq 4000. TCR beta libraries were built with iRepertoire HTBI primers and Arm-PCR amplification of CDR3 regions. Before sequencing, the PCR products went through gel purification. In the original analysis: Gene usage analysis of CDR3 amino acid clonotypes relied on the 60 or so TRBV and 14 TRBJ segments identified across samples. Filtered high-quality paired reads were merged into contigs using COPE and FqMerger. BLAST was used to align contigs to IMGT TRBV, TRBD and TRBJ reference genes, with CDR3 defined following IMGT. Any clonotype with a frequency above 0.1% was classified as a highly expanded clone. Repertoire diversity was measured by Shannon entropy, and V-J evenness by the Gini coefficient. A clonotype found in more than one individual was treated as public. Using fastp trimming at Q25 and MiXCR clonotype assembly, TCRdb reanalyzed the public sequencing data and kept in-frame beta chains. One record per CDR3 amino acid sequence lists the most common genes and DNA. What appears here as the V and J calls and clone size reflects TCRdb's work, not the paper's. Counted in this sample were 600,000 to 800,000 distinct CDR3 sequences; 30% of them appeared once. The leading ten clones occupy roughly 41% of the sample.

Here the sequenced sample was peripheral blood mononuclear cells (PBMCs), taken when the disease was refractory, from a patient treated with antithyroid drugs. The chain is assembled from TRBV4-1 and TRBJ1-1; confidence is insufficient to name the D gene. The receptor comes from a female donor with Graves disease. For the CDR3, the sequence is CASSQDRETLNTEAFF. The DNA sequence is TGCGCCAGCAGCCAAGATCGGGAGACACTGAACACTGAAGCTTTCTTT.